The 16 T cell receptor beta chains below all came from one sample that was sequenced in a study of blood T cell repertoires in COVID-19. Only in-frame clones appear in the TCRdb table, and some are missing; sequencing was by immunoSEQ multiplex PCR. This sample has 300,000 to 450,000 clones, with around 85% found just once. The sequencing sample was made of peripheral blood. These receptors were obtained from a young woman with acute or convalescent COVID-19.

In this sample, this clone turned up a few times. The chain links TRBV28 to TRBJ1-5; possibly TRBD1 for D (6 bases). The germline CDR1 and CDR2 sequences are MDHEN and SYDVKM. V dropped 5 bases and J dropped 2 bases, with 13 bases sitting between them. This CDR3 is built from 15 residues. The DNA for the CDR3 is TGTGCCAGCAGTCTAACAGGGAGAGGCAATCAGCCCCAGCATTTT. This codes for CASSLTGRGNQPQHF.

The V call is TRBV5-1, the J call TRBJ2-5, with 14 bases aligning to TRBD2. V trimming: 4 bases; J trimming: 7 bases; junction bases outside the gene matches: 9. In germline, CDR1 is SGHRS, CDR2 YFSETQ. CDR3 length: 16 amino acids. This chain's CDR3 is CASSLGLAGAMATQYF. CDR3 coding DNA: TGCGCCAGCAGCCTGGGACTAGCGGGAGCGATGGCGACCCAGTACTTC.

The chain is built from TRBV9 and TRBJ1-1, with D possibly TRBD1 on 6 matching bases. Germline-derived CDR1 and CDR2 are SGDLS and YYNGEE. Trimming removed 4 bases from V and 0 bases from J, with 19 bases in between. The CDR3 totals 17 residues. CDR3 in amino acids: CASSSGVGLYMNTEAFF. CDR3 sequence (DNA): TGTGCCAGCAGCTCAGGGGTGGGGCTATACATGAACACTGAAGCTTTCTTT.

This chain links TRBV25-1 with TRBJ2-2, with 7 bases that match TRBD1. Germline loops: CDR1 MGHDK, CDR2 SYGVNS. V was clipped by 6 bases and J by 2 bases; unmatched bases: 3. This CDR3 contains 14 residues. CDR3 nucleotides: TGTGCCAGCAGGAACAGGGGTAACACCGGGGAGCTGTTTTTT. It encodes CASRNRGNTGELFF.

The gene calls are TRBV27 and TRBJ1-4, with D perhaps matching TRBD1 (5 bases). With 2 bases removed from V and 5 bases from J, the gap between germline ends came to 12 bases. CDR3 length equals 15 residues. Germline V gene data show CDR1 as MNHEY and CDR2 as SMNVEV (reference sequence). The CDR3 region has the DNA TGTGCCAGCAGTTTAGGGTGGGGGGAGAATGAAAAACTGTTTTTT. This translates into CASSLGWGENEKLFF.

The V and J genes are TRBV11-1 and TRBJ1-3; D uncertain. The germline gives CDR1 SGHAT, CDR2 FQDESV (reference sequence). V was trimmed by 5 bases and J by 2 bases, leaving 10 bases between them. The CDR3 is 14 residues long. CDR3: CASSEVGAGNTIYF. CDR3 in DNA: TGTGCCAGCAGCGAAGTTGGAGCTGGAAACACCATATATTTT. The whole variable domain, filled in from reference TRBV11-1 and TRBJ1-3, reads EAEVAQSPRYKITEKSQAVAFWCDPISGHATLYWYRQILGQGPELLVQFQDESVVDDSQLPKDRFSAERLKGVDSTLKIQPAELGDSAMYLCASSEVGAGNTIYFGEGSWLTVV.

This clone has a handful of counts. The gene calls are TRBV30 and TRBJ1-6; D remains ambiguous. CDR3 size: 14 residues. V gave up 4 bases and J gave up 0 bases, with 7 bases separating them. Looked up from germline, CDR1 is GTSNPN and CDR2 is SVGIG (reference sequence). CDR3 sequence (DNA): TGTGCCTGGAATTTGCGCTCCTATAATTCACCCCTCCACTTT. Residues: CAWNLRSYNSPLHF.

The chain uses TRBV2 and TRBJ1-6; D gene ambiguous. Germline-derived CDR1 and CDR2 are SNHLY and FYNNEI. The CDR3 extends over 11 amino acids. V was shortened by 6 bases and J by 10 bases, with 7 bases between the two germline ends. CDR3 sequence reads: CASRAGSPLHF. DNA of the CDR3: TGTGCCAGCAGGGCGGGATCACCCCTCCACTTT. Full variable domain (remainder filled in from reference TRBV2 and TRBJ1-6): EPEVTQTPSHQVTQMGQEVILRCVPISNHLYFYWYRQILGQKVEFLVSFYNNEISEKSEIFDDQFSVERPDGSNFTLKIRSTKLEDSAMYFCASRAGSPLHFGNGTRLTVT.

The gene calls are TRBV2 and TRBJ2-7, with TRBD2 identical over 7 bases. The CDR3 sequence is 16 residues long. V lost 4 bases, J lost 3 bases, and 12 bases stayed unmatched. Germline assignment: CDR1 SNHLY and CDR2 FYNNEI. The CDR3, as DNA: TGTGCCAGCAGTGGGGGAGGTTGGGGAGGGAGCTACGAGCAGTACTTC. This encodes CASSGGGWGGSYEQYF.

CDR3 protein: CASSMTPGDEQYF. The DNA of the CDR3 is TGTGCCAGTAGTATGACTCCTGGAGACGAGCAGTACTTC. The gene calls are TRBV19 and TRBJ2-7, with D unresolved. The ends were cut back, 3 bases at V and 5 bases at J, with 11 bases in the middle. This CDR3 is 13 amino acids long. CDR1 LNHDA and CDR2 SQIVND come from the germline V gene (reference sequence).

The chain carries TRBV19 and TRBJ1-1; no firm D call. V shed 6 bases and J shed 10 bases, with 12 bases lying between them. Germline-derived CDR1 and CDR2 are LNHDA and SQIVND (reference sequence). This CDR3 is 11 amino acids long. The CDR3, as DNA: TGTGCCAGTAGGAACGAGGGAGTAGCTTTCTTT. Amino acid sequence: CASRNEGVAFF.

Here the CDR3 reads CASSSVGEDQETQYF. The CDR3 DNA reads as TGTGCCAGCAGTTCCGTCGGCGAGGACCAAGAGACCCAGTACTTC. V and J are TRBV6-6 and TRBJ2-5; no firm D call. Trimming left V 4 bases short and J 0 bases short, with 12 bases between. CDR1 and CDR2 from the germline V gene are MNHNY and SVGAGI (reference sequence). This CDR3 region has 15 residues.

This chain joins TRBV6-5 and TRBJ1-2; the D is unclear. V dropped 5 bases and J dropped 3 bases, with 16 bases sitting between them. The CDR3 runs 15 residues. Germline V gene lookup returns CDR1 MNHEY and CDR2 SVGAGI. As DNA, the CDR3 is TGTGCCAGCAGTCCGCCCGGAGAAATACACTATGGCTACACCTTC. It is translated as CASSPPGEIHYGYTF.

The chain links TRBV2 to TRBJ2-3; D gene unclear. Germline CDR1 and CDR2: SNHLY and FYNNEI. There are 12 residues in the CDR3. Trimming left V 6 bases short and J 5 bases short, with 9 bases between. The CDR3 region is CASRLSEDTQYF. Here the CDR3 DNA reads TGTGCCAGCAGACTATCAGAAGATACGCAGTATTTT.

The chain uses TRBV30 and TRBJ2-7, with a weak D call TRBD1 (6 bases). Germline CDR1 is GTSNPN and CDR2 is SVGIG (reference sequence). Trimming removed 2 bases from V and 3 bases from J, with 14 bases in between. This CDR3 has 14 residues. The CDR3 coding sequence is TGTGCCTGGAGTCTCAGGGGCGAGGTCTACGAGCAGTACTTC. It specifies CAWSLRGEVYEQYF.

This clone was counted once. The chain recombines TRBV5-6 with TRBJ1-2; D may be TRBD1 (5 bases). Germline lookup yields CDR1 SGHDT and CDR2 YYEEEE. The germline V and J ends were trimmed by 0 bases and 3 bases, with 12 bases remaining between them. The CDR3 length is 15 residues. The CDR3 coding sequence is TGTGCCAGCAGCTTGGGGGCCAGGGCTGACTATGGCTACACCTTC. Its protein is CASSLGARADYGYTF.